Each of the 27 T cell receptor beta chains below was sequenced from the same sample in a study of blood T cells in healthy people across ages. The use of a sample-barcoded 5' primer and a J-beta primer mix characterized a second PCR of about 7 to 12 cycles. One entry per CDR3 protein, called by TCRdb with MiXCR from the 5' RACE reads. There are 900,000 to 950,000 distinct CDR3 sequences in the sample; around 29% occur only once, and approximately 10% lies in the top ten. This same sample was also taken into another study, of T cells of mothers and their children.

Source material: blood. Source of these receptors: a woman in her forties in good health.

CDR3 nucleotides: TGCGCCAGCAGCCAAGTGGGCCAGGGGGCGCAGAACACTGAAGCTTTCTTT. Translated: CASSQVGQGAQNTEAFF. The chain uses TRBV4-3 and TRBJ1-1, with 8 positions matching TRBD1. The trim removed 1 base at V and 1 base at J, leaving 8 bases unmatched. The CDR3 is 17 residues long. Germline V gene sequence: CDR1 LGHNA, CDR2 YSLEER.

This clonotype has a handful of counts. A much larger clone differs by one base, so this may be a read error. The chain joins TRBV20-1 to TRBJ2-7; 9 bases are a match to TRBD2. The CDR3 runs 14 residues. Germline V lookup: CDR1 DFQATT, CDR2 SNEGSKA (reference sequence). The J segment lost 4 bases and the V segment lost 6 bases, leaving 10 bases of the junction unmatched. The CDR3 bases are TGCAGTGCCCAGACGAGCGGGGGGAGTTACGAGCAGTACTTC. Its translation is CSAQTSGGSYEQYF.

This chain connects TRBV2 to TRBJ2-3, with TRBD1 matching over 9 bases. Germline CDR1 SNHLY, CDR2 FYNNEI. CDR3 length: 16 amino acids. V gave up 6 bases and J gave up 5 bases; unmatched junction bases: 12. The CDR3 protein is CASSHQTGGVGDTQYF. CDR3 nucleotide sequence: TGTGCCAGCAGCCACCAGACAGGGGGAGTGGGAGATACGCAGTATTTT.

The V gene is TRBV4-1, the J gene TRBJ1-3, with 7 bases identical to TRBD1. Trimming removed 4 bases from V and 6 bases from J; junction bases left unmatched: 6. CDR1 is MGHRA and CDR2 is YSYEKL in the germline V gene. The length of the CDR3 is 14 residues. The CDR3 DNA sequence: TGCGCCAGCAGCCGAATCGGGACAGAAAACACCATATATTTT. It is translated as CASSRIGTENTIYF.

This clonotype has more than one count but fewer than ten. The chain joins TRBV24-1 to TRBJ1-2; 7 bases are a match to TRBD1. The germline V gene encodes CDR1 KGHDR and CDR2 SFDVKD. The CDR3 runs to 15 residues. Trimming removed 3 bases from V and 2 bases from J; junction bases left unmatched: 5. The CDR3 protein is CATSDAGTVNYGYTF. The CDR3 DNA follows: TGTGCCACCAGTGATGCCGGGACAGTAAACTATGGCTACACCTTC.

The rearrangement links TRBV20-1 to TRBJ1-2; D not resolved. Germline V gene sequence: CDR1 DFQATT, CDR2 SNEGSKA (reference sequence). V was trimmed by 3 bases and J by 7 bases, leaving 21 bases between them. The CDR3 runs 15 residues. CDR3 DNA sequence: TGCAGTGCTAGCCCCCACCGGGCCGGATCGGTTGGCTACACCTTC. Encoded protein: CSASPHRAGSVGYTF.

This clonotype has only a few counts. J is TRBJ2-5 and V is TRBV20-1, with D perhaps matching TRBD1 (6 bases). The V gene's germline CDR1 is DFQATT and CDR2 SNEGSKA (reference sequence). V gave up 3 bases and J gave up 2 bases, with 13 bases separating them. The CDR3 spans 14 residues. CDR3 sequence (DNA): TGCAGTGCTAGGGGGACACCATTACAAGAGACCCAGTACTTC. This gives the protein CSARGTPLQETQYF.

The V and J genes are TRBV9 and TRBJ1-4, with no clear D. The CDR3 is made up of 14 amino acids. Between the trimmed V and J ends, which lost 4 bases and 8 bases, there was a span of 15 bases. Germline CDR1 SGDLS, CDR2 YYNGEE. CDR3 nucleotides: TGTGCCAGCAGCCCTAATACCGGGAGGGAAAAACTGTTTTTT. Its protein product is CASSPNTGREKLFF.

This clonotype was seen a few times. The chain employs TRBV12-3 or TRBV12-4 and TRBJ2-5; TRBD2 might be the D (5 bases). The CDR3 runs to 15 residues. Trimming removed 5 bases at V and 0 bases at J, with 13 bases between. CDR3 DNA: TGTGCCAGCAGTCCTACCCGGGATCACCAAGAGACCCAGTACTTC. Protein sequence: CASSPTRDHQETQYF.

V and J are TRBV5-1 and TRBJ2-1, with 7 bases matching TRBD2. Germline values: CDR1 SGHRS, CDR2 YFSETQ. The CDR3 spans 12 residues. With V trimmed by 7 bases and J by 7 bases, 5 bases remained unmatched. CDR3: CASGGDWNEQFF. In DNA form, the CDR3 reads TGCGCCAGCGGGGGGGATTGGAATGAGCAGTTCTTC.

This clonotype turned up a few times. The V gene is TRBV6-2 or TRBV6-3, the J gene TRBJ1-2; perhaps TRBD1 as D (5 bases). Trimming took 2 bases from V and 1 from J, leaving 8 bases between them. Germline values: CDR1 MNHEY, CDR2 SVGEGT. The CDR3 consists of 14 residues. The DNA for the CDR3 is TGTGCCAGCAGTTACCCGACAGTTAACTATGGCTACACCTTC. Its protein is CASSYPTVNYGYTF.

This clonotype was detected only a few times. The V and J genes are TRBV5-1 and TRBJ1-4, with D unclear. This CDR3 has 15 amino acids. Germline loops: CDR1 SGHRS, CDR2 YFSETQ. V was cut by 2 bases and J by 6 bases, with 14 bases left in between. In nucleotides, the CDR3 is TGCGCCAGCAGCTTAAATATTATAGATGATGAAAAACTGTTTTTT. Encoded protein: CASSLNIIDDEKLFF.

This clonotype was recorded at least ten times. This chain uses TRBV29-1 with TRBJ2-1; D unresolved. V dropped 5 bases and J dropped 8 bases, with 10 bases sitting between them. Germline assignment: CDR1 SQVTM and CDR2 ANQGSEA. The CDR3 is 11 residues long. CDR3: CSVSVSYEQFF. CDR3 bases: TGCAGCGTTTCTGTGAGCTATGAGCAGTTCTTC.

The chain uses TRBV12-3 or TRBV12-4 and TRBJ2-1; TRBD2 might be the D (7 bases). The J call may not be correct, given that the DNA end is closer to TRBJ2-7. The CDR3 sequence is 15 residues long. The CDR3 protein is CASSLGGGAYNEQYF. CDR3 bases: TGTGCCAGCAGTTTAGGAGGGGGGGCCTACAATGAGCAGTACTTC.

This clonotype came up a few times. V and J are TRBV3-1 and TRBJ2-7; 7 nucleotides match TRBD1. CDR3 length: 17 amino acids. With V trimmed by 2 bases and J by 4 bases, 14 bases remained unmatched. Germline V gene data show CDR1 as LGHDT and CDR2 as YNNKEL (reference sequence). This chain's CDR3 is CASSQFYFPDREYEQYF. The CDR3 DNA reads TGTGCCAGCAGCCAATTTTATTTCCCCGACAGGGAGTACGAGCAGTACTTC.

As to this clonotype: The germline gene is not matched at one end of the junction; a read error may be the cause. The chain recombines TRBV7-6 with TRBJ2-2; D perhaps matches TRBD2 (5 bases). The CDR3 loop spans 14 amino acids. CDR1 and CDR2 from the germline V gene are SGHVS and FNYEAQ. The CDR3 DNA is TGTGCCAGCAGCCTGACGGGTGACACCGGGGAGCGGTTTTTT. It yields the protein CASSLTGDTGERFF.

The sample holds a few counts of this clonotype. This chain uses TRBV5-1 with TRBJ2-5, with D unclear. The CDR3 has 12 amino acids. Germline lookup yields CDR1 SGHRS and CDR2 YFSETQ. V was shortened by 7 bases and J by 1 base, with 8 bases between the two germline ends. The CDR3 bases are TGCGCCAGCGGCGTATTCCAAGAGACCCAGTACTTC. Its protein is CASGVFQETQYF.

Concerning this clonotype itself: A much larger clone lies a single base off, so this may be a read error. This chain links TRBV28 with TRBJ2-1; 8 bases map to TRBD1. The trim removed 5 bases at V and 13 bases at J, leaving 16 bases unmatched. Germline CDR1 reads MDHEN; CDR2 reads SYDVKM. The CDR3 length is 15 residues. CDR3 DNA sequence: TGTGCCAGCAGTCCATTGACGACAGGGGAAGAGACCCAGTTCTTC. Translated: CASSPLTTGEETQFF.

V gene TRBV5-5 combines with J gene TRBJ1-3; a possible D gene is TRBD1 (5 bases). From germline, CDR1 is SGHKS and CDR2 YYEKEE (reference sequence). The CDR3 is 16 residues long. Trimming shortened V by 0 bases and J by 0 bases, and 10 bases separated the two germline ends. DNA of the CDR3: TGTGCCAGCAGCTTGGAACAGGCGGACTCTGGAAACACCATATATTTT. It specifies CASSLEQADSGNTIYF.

This clonotype was observed many times. This rearrangement joins TRBV12-3 or TRBV12-4 to TRBJ1-2, with D uncertain. The CDR3 is 13 residues long. Trimming pared 2 bases from V and 1 base from J, leaving 5 bases between. The CDR3 loop is CASSLLINYGYTF. CDR3 bases: TGTGCCAGCAGTTTACTCATTAACTATGGCTACACCTTC.

The chain links TRBV28 to TRBJ1-5, with D tentatively TRBD1 (5 bases). The V gene's germline CDR1 is MDHEN and CDR2 SYDVKM. This CDR3 has 12 residues. V lost 6 bases, J lost 7 bases, and 10 bases lay in between. The CDR3 loop is CASRSGIQPQHF. DNA for the CDR3: TGTGCCAGCAGATCAGGGATACAGCCCCAGCATTTT.

About this clonotype itself: A much more abundant neighbour one base away suggests this may be a read error. The CDR3 DNA follows: TGTGCCAGCAGTCCACAGGGGAGTGGCTACACCTTC. It yields the protein CASSPQGSGYTF. The V gene is TRBV6-6, the J gene TRBJ1-2, with 7 bases that match TRBD1. Germline V gene lookup returns CDR1 MNHNY and CDR2 SVGAGI (reference sequence). The CDR3 is 12 residues long. The V segment lost 5 bases and the J segment 7 bases; nucleotides outside the gene matches: 4.

The chain links TRBV12-3 or TRBV12-4 to TRBJ1-5; D gene ambiguous. The CDR3 loop spans 11 amino acids. V shed 7 bases and J shed 9 bases, with 10 bases lying between them. CDR3 DNA: TGTGCCAGCAATACTCGGGGGCCCCAGCATTTT. Translating it yields CASNTRGPQHF.

This clonotype was counted a few times. V is TRBV14 and J is TRBJ2-4; no clear D gene. The last part of the DNA fits TRBJ2-7 better; the J call may be wrong. The V gene's germline CDR1 is SGHDN and CDR2 FVKESK. The CDR3 is made up of 12 amino acids. CDR3 sequence reads: CASSRVGVEQYF. The CDR3 coding sequence is TGTGCCAGCAGCCGGGTCGGAGTCGAGCAGTACTTC.

This clonotype showed up just a few times. The V call is TRBV6-2 or TRBV6-3, the J call TRBJ2-1; D gene ambiguous. V was pared by 2 bases and J by 0 bases, with 20 bases between. CDR3 size: 19 residues. The germline V gene has CDR1 MNHEY and CDR2 SVGEGT. The CDR3 nucleotides read TGTGCCAGCAGTTACGTTACTTTGGCGAGCCCAAGCTCCTACAATGAGCAGTTCTTC. Amino acids: CASSYVTLASPSSYNEQFF.

This clonotype has more than one count but fewer than ten. The chain joins TRBV7-2 to TRBJ2-3, with 8 bases aligning to TRBD2. CDR1 and CDR2 (germline): SGHTA, FQGNSA. The V gene end was trimmed by 5 bases and the J gene end by 4 bases; junction bases not matched to a gene: 11. This CDR3 is 16 amino acids long. The CDR3 sequence: CASSPDGGGIADTQYF. The DNA of the CDR3 is TGTGCCAGCAGCCCAGATGGCGGGGGGATCGCAGATACGCAGTATTTT.

About this clonotype: This could be a read error, since a much larger clone is one nucleotide away. The genes are TRBV15 and TRBJ2-5; no firm D call. From germline, CDR1 is LNHNV and CDR2 YYDKDF (reference sequence). V shed 0 bases and J shed 2 bases, with 16 bases lying between them. CDR3 length equals 17 residues. Here the CDR3 reads CATSRDFGYTEQETQYF. Here the CDR3 DNA reads TGTGCCACCAGCAGAGATTTTGGTTATACAGAACAAGAGACCCAGTACTTC. Looking up the rest from reference TRBV15 and TRBJ2-5 gives the full variable domain: DAMVIQNPRYQVTQFGKPVTLSCSQTLNHNVMYWYQQKSSQAPKLLFHYYDKDFNNEADTPDNFQSRRPNTSFCFLDIRSPGLGDTAMYLCATSRDFGYTEQETQYFGPGTRLLVL.